This T cell receptor (beta chain) was retrieved from a study of shared clonotypes between healthy human individuals. Naive CD8 isolation took CD45RO-negative cells positively selected for CCR7 and excluded terminally differentiated effector memory CD45RA+ cells. All of the donors resided in Nashville, Tennessee, and each was a Caucasian adult. Germline V lookup: CDR1 KGHSH, CDR2 LQKENI. The CDR3 is made up of 16 amino acids. The trim removed 6 bases at V and 3 bases at J, leaving 5 bases unmatched. Repertoires were generated with immunoSEQ multiplex PCR, while TCRdb's copy carries only in-frame clones and drops some. The repertoire holds about 2,200,000 clones, with about 92% as singletons.

The sequence was obtained from a young man in good health. Some clones in this sample may be carry-over from other donors' samples. J is TRBJ2-1 and V is TRBV18; 13 positions agree with TRBD2. The specimen was naive CD8+ T cells from PBMCs. CDR3 protein: CASSSTSGRLYNEQFF. CDR3 sequence (DNA): TGTGCCAGCTCGTCGACTAGCGGGAGGCTCTACAATGAGCAGTTCTTC.